The rows below give T cell receptor beta chains drawn from one sample of a study of blood T cell repertoires in COVID-19. Generated by immunoSEQ multiplex PCR, the TCRdb table keeps only in-frame clones and is missing some. The sample yields 200,000 to 250,000 clones, less than 90% seen once. The specimen sequenced was PBMCs or T cells enriched from blood (not recorded which). Receptors were obtained from a woman aged 50 to 60 in a cohort exposed to, infected with or recovered from COVID-19 (not recorded which). Both conserved end residues are part of each CDR3. The order of the fields is J gene, D gene, V gene, clone size, CDR3 protein, CDR3 DNA. D genes are given only for firm matches. Clone size is not always given. Where it is, it says once, few, many or a class for expanded clones.

TRBJ1-6 - TRBV9 - CASSSPTSPLHF TGTGCCAGCAGCTCCCCTACTTCACCCCTCCACTTT
TRBJ1-5 TRBD1 TRBV2 - CASSTGAPGDKGHQHF TGTGCCAGCAGTACAGGGGCACCGGGGGATAAGGGCCACCAGCATTTT
TRBJ1-5 - TRBV12-5 - CASGLPYSNQPQHF TGTGCTAGTGGTTTACCCTATAGCAATCAGCCCCAGCATTTT
TRBJ1-2 TRBD1 TRBV5-8 - CASSWTGVDYGYTF TGTGCCAGCAGCTGGACAGGGGTTGACTATGGCTACACCTTC
TRBJ1-5 - TRBV6-5 - CASSSQGSHQPQHF TGTGCCAGCAGTTCCCAGGGAAGTCATCAGCCCCAGCATTTT
TRBJ2-7 - TRBV21-1 - CASSTRVHEQYF TGTGCCAGCAGCACCAGGGTCCACGAGCAGTACTTC
TRBJ2-7 - TRBV3-1/TRBV3-2 - CASSQDRAGYEQYF TGTGCCAGCAGCCAAGACAGGGCCGGGTACGAGCAGTACTTC
TRBJ1-2 - TRBV7-2 - CASSLGRGQGYTF TGTGCCAGCAGCTTAGGCAGGGGCCAAGGCTACACCTTC
TRBJ1-4 - TRBV10-3 - CAISEAGLSNEKLFF TGTGCCATCAGTGAGGCAGGGCTCTCTAATGAAAAACTGTTTTTT
TRBJ1-1 - TRBV6-6 - CASSYSQGNTEAFF TGTGCCAGCAGTTACTCCCAGGGAAACACTGAAGCTTTCTTT
TRBJ2-7 TRBD1 TRBV7-3 once CASSLSTGEKQYF TGTGCCAGCAGCTTAAGCACAGGGGAGAAGCAGTACTTC
TRBJ1-5 - TRBV4-2 - CASSPGRTAQAQHF TGTGCCAGCAGCCCGGGAAGGACAGCCCAAGCCCAGCATTTT
TRBJ2-7 TRBD1 TRBV5-6 - CASSHPGWDRDYEQYF TGTGCCAGCAGCCACCCAGGGTGGGACAGGGATTACGAGCAGTACTTC
TRBJ2-3 - TRBV7-2 few CASSFHRGTDTQYF TGTGCCAGCAGCTTCCACAGGGGCACAGATACGCAGTATTTT
TRBJ2-7 TRBD1 TRBV6-5 - CASTRTGEQYF TGTGCCAGCACCAGGACAGGCGAGCAGTACTTC
TRBJ1-4 - TRBV2 - CASRKNPAATNEKLFF TGTGCCAGCAGAAAGAACCCAGCGGCAACTAATGAAAAACTGTTTTTT
TRBJ2-7 - TRBV11-1 - CASSLLVGSLDEQYF TGTGCCAGCAGCTTATTGGTTGGGAGCCTCGACGAGCAGTACTTC
TRBJ1-1 - TRBV5-1 once CASSLGQTRLGTEAFF TGCGCCAGCAGCTTGGGTCAGACTAGATTAGGGACTGAAGCTTTCTTT
TRBJ2-5 - TRBV27 - CASRPDTRLRGETQYF TGTGCCAGCCGACCGGACACGCGCCTAAGGGGGGAGACCCAGTACTTC
TRBJ2-7 - TRBV30 few CAFQGREQYF TGTGCCTTTCAGGGGCGCGAGCAGTACTTC
TRBJ2-1 TRBD1 TRBV24-1 - CATSGQGTDEQFF TGTGCCACCAGTGGACAGGGTACCGATGAGCAGTTCTTC
TRBJ1-5 - TRBV21-1 - CASSKGRGTRDGGNQPQHF TGTGCCAGCAGCAAAGGGCGGGGGACGCGGGATGGAGGGAATCAGCCCCAGCATTTT
TRBJ1-1 TRBD1 TRBV18 - CASSPAATGAGTEAFF TGTGCCAGCTCACCCGCCGCGACAGGGGCTGGGACTGAAGCTTTCTTT
TRBJ1-1 - TRBV19 - CASSIVHFGAFF TGTGCCAGTAGTATCGTACATTTTGGAGCTTTCTTT
TRBJ1-2 - TRBV6-2/TRBV6-3 - CASSYSRGTQNYGYTF TGTGCCAGCAGTTATTCCCGCGGAACCCAAAACTATGGCTACACCTTC
TRBJ2-1 - TRBV11-2 few CASSLSGGGHNEQFF TGTGCCAGCAGCTTATCAGGCGGGGGCCACAATGAGCAGTTCTTC
TRBJ1-2 - TRBV3-1/TRBV3-2 - CASSPSVRGAFGYGYTF TGTGCCAGCAGCCCCTCCGTCCGGGGGGCTTTTGGCTATGGCTACACCTTC
TRBJ2-6 TRBD1 TRBV18 few CASLRDRTLSGANVLTF TGTGCCAGTCTACGGGACAGGACCCTCTCTGGGGCCAACGTCCTGACTTTC
TRBJ1-3 - TRBV30 - CAWSAPGVAGNTIYF TGTGCCTGGAGTGCTCCAGGGGTCGCAGGAAACACCATATATTTT
TRBJ1-5 - TRBV19 - CASSMSQGTVQPQHF TGTGCCAGTAGTATGTCACAGGGAACTGTTCAGCCCCAGCATTTT
TRBJ1-5 - TRBV6-1 - CASSERTVGNQPQHF TGTGCCAGCAGTGAACGGACAGTAGGTAATCAGCCCCAGCATTTT
TRBJ2-3 - TRBV5-1 - CASSLSGGGQLFTDTQYF TGCGCCAGCAGCCTTTCAGGAGGTGGGCAGTTATTCACAGATACGCAGTATTTT
TRBJ2-7 TRBD1 TRBV4-3 - CASSRDRRYEQYF TGCGCCAGCAGCCGGGACAGGCGATACGAGCAGTACTTC
TRBJ2-1 TRBD2 TRBV10-3 - CAAQTSGGDNEQFF TGTGCCGCCCAAACTAGCGGGGGAGACAATGAGCAGTTCTTC
TRBJ1-2 - TRBV7-2 - CASSSQFGQGWTNYGYTF TGTGCCAGCAGCTCGCAGTTTGGTCAGGGCTGGACTAACTATGGCTACACCTTC
TRBJ2-1 TRBD1 TRBV6-5 - CASSPGGSEQFF TGTGCCAGCAGTCCAGGGGGTAGTGAGCAGTTCTTC
TRBJ1-6 TRBD1 TRBV6-5 - CASSLGTGNSPLHF TGTGCCAGCAGTCTTGGGACAGGCAACTCACCCCTCCACTTT
TRBJ1-1 TRBD1 TRBV7-6 - CASSLGRTGGHEAFF TGTGCCAGCAGCTTAGGAAGGACAGGGGGTCATGAAGCTTTCTTT
TRBJ2-2 TRBD2 TRBV11-3 - CASSSKLAGAKLFF TGTGCCAGCAGCTCAAAATTAGCGGGGGCGAAGCTGTTTTTT